One sample yielded the 21 T cell receptor beta chains listed below, sequenced in a study of OX40 agonist ivuxolimab in advanced cancers. The data were produced by immunoSEQ multiplex PCR, yet TCRdb's version contains in-frame clones alone and is incomplete. The sample shows approximately 74,000 clones, 75% to 95% of them seen only once. This specimen was CD4+ or CD8+ T cells sorted from blood, taken in a trial of the OX40 agonist ivuxolimab. The origin of the receptors is an adult with an advanced solid tumor such as melanoma, head and neck, liver or kidney cancer.

The chain uses TRBV7-9 and TRBJ2-1; tentatively, D is TRBD2 (6 bases). The V gene's germline CDR1 is SEHNR and CDR2 FQNEAQ (reference sequence). Trimming removed 5 bases from V and 5 bases from J, with 16 bases in between. This CDR3 has 15 amino acids. CDR3 protein: CASSLWGVLNNEQFF. For the CDR3, the DNA is TGTGCCAGCAGCCTGTGGGGGGTCCTGAACAATGAGCAGTTCTTC.

The CDR3 region is CSSKQNEQFF. In DNA form, the CDR3 reads TGCAGCTCTAAACAAAATGAGCAGTTCTTC. The chain employs TRBV29-1 and TRBJ2-1, with no clear D. Looked up from germline, CDR1 is SQVTM and CDR2 is ANQGSEA. The length of the CDR3 is 10 residues. V lost 8 bases, J lost 7 bases, and 9 bases lay in between.

The chain employs TRBV27 and TRBJ2-5; D could derive from TRBD1 or TRBD2 (5 bases each). There are 15 residues in the CDR3. CDR1 is MNHEY, CDR2 SMNVEV, per germline (reference sequence). Between the trimmed V and J ends, which lost 3 bases and 2 bases, there was a span of 13 bases. In DNA form, the CDR3 reads TGTGCCAGCAGTTTCCGAGGTTGGGGGCAAGAGACCCAGTACTTC. This sequence encodes CASSFRGWGQETQYF.

This clone turned up a few times. The chain recombines TRBV5-1 with TRBJ2-6; D might be TRBD1 (6 bases). The CDR3 loop spans 18 amino acids. CDR1 is SGHRS, CDR2 YFSETQ, per germline. The V gene lost 0 bases and the J gene lost 0 bases, with 13 bases spanning the gap. The CDR3 coding sequence is TGCGCCAGCAGCTTGGTAGGACAGACATTCTCTGGGGCCAACGTCCTGACTTTC. This gives the protein CASSLVGQTFSGANVLTF.

This sequence joins TRBV7-8 and TRBJ2-5; TRBD2 is a possible D gene (5 bases). The CDR3 runs 14 residues. Germline loops: CDR1 SGHVS, CDR2 FQNEAQ. Deletions cut 2 bases from V and 5 bases from J, with 12 bases between. CDR3 protein: CASSLHPDLETQYF. The CDR3 bases are TGTGCCAGCAGCTTACACCCGGACTTGGAGACCCAGTACTTC.

Of note for this clone: Germline and junction disagree at one end, which may indicate a read error. The J gene is TRBJ1-2, the V gene TRBV11-2, with no clear D. Germline CDR1 reads SGHAT; CDR2 reads FQNNGV. The CDR3 sequence is 12 residues long. CDR3 nucleotide sequence: TGTGCCAGCAGCTTGGTTCAGAATGGTGAGAGCTTC. Its protein is CASSLVQNGESF. Looking up the rest from reference TRBV11-2 and TRBJ1-2 gives the full variable domain: EAGVAQSPRYKIIEKRQSVAFWCNPISGHATLYWYQQILGQGPKLLIQFQNNGVVDDSQLPKDRFSAERLKGVDSTLKIQPAKLEDSAVYLCASSLVQNGESFGSGTRLTVV.

This clone was recorded once. This chain links TRBV19 with TRBJ2-6; D call uncertain. Germline loops: CDR1 LNHDA, CDR2 SQIVND (reference sequence). V was trimmed by 4 bases and J by 2 bases, leaving 12 bases between them. This CDR3 comprises 16 residues. This chain's CDR3 is CASSTTGQPGANVLTF. The CDR3 DNA is TGTGCCAGTAGTACGACGGGCCAGCCTGGGGCCAACGTCCTGACTTTC.

The chain combines TRBV18 with TRBJ1-4; TRBD1 matches at 7 bases. The CDR3 runs 13 residues. Per germline, CDR1 KGHSH and CDR2 LQKENI. Trimming at V came to 4 bases and at J to 8 bases, leaving 4 bases not matched to a gene. The CDR3 sequence: CASSQGAGEKLFF. CDR3 DNA sequence: TGTGCCAGCTCACAGGGGGCTGGCGAAAAACTGTTTTTT.

This clone was counted a few times. The chain is built from TRBV14 and TRBJ1-1; tentatively, D is TRBD1 (6 bases). This CDR3 region has 12 residues. Per germline, CDR1 SGHDN and CDR2 FVKESK. V was cut by 1 base and J by 10 bases, with 10 bases left in between. The CDR3 coding sequence is TGTGCCAGCAGCCAAGTGGGGGCTGTAGCTTTCTTT. Translating gives CASSQVGAVAFF. The full variable domain, in which reference TRBV14 and TRBJ1-1 provide the parts outside the CDR3, is EAGVTQFPSHSVIEKGQTVTLRCDPISGHDNLYWYRRVMGKEIKFLLHFVKESKQDESGMPNNRFLAERTGGTYSTLKVQPAELEDSGVYFCASSQVGAVAFFGQGTRLTVV.

The chain recombines TRBV2 with TRBJ1-5; D remains ambiguous. Trimming left V 0 bases short and J 1 base short, with 16 bases between. Germline lookup yields CDR1 SNHLY and CDR2 FYNNEI. The CDR3 totals 18 residues. The CDR3 loop reads CASSEALSFWRSNQPQHF. The CDR3 nucleotides read TGTGCCAGCAGTGAAGCGCTCTCTTTCTGGCGGAGCAATCAGCCCCAGCATTTT.

The chain uses TRBV18 and TRBJ2-5, with a weak D call TRBD1 (6 bases). Trimming removed 3 bases at V and 0 bases at J, with 14 bases between. Germline CDR1 and CDR2: KGHSH and LQKENI. The CDR3 extends over 16 amino acids. This chain's CDR3 is CASSPPRNRDQETQYF. CDR3 nucleotide sequence: TGTGCCAGCTCACCTCCCAGGAACAGGGACCAAGAGACCCAGTACTTC.

The rearrangement joins TRBV13 to TRBJ2-3; 14 bases are shared with TRBD2. CDR3 length: 16 amino acids. Per the germline V gene, CDR1 is PRHDT and CDR2 is FYEKMQ (reference sequence). Trimming took 4 bases from V and 6 from J; bases not matched to a gene: 6. In nucleotides, the CDR3 is TGTGCCAGCAGCTCCGGGACTAGCGGGAGTCGTGATACGCAGTATTTT. Residues: CASSSGTSGSRDTQYF.

The chain is built from TRBV2 and TRBJ1-1; D unresolved. From germline, CDR1 is SNHLY and CDR2 FYNNEI. CDR3 length: 13 residues. V was cut by 4 bases and J by 5 bases, with 11 bases left in between. CDR3 nucleotide sequence: TGTGCCAGCAGTGTGGAAAGGAAGACTGAAGCTTTCTTT. Protein product: CASSVERKTEAFF.

The V gene is TRBV19, the J gene TRBJ1-2; D gene uncertain. Germline V gene data show CDR1 as LNHDA and CDR2 as SQIVND (reference sequence). V lost 4 bases to trimming and J lost 1 base, with 13 bases between them. The CDR3 runs 15 residues. CDR3 nucleotides: TGTGCCAGTAGTACCCAGTCGGGGATTAACTATGGCTACACCTTC. Translation gives CASSTQSGINYGYTF. Full variable domain (missing parts from reference TRBV19 and TRBJ1-2): DGGITQSPKYLFRKEGQNVTLSCEQNLNHDAMYWYRQDPGQGLRLIYYSQIVNDFQKGDIAEGYSVSREKKESFPLTVTSAQKNPTAFYLCASSTQSGINYGYTFGSGTRLTVV.

This chain's CDR3 is CASSPRSFTDTQYF. In DNA form, the CDR3 reads TGTGCCAGCAGCCCCCGTTCTTTCACAGATACGCAGTATTTT. V usage is TRBV11-3 and J usage is TRBJ2-3; D gene uncertain. The V end was cut by 5 bases, the J end by 2 bases, with 11 bases between. Germline lookup yields CDR1 SGHNT and CDR2 YENEEA. This CDR3 spans 14 amino acids.

V is TRBV25-1 and J is TRBJ2-1; D tentatively fits TRBD1 or TRBD2 (5 bases each). Trimming left V 0 bases short and J 3 bases short, with 9 bases between. From germline, CDR1 is MGHDK and CDR2 SYGVNS. CDR3 size: 15 residues. CDR3 sequence (DNA): TGTGCCAGCAGTGAATACGCAGGGAGCTACAATGAGCAGTTCTTC. This translates into CASSEYAGSYNEQFF.

The chain's CDR3 is CATLPFKLAGVQETQYF. The CDR3 DNA follows: TGTGCCACCCTACCCTTCAAACTAGCGGGAGTCCAAGAGACCCAGTACTTC. This sequence joins TRBV28 and TRBJ2-5; 11 bases fit TRBD2. The CDR3 sequence is 17 residues long. The ends lost 10 bases at V and 1 base at J; junction bases unmatched: 14. In germline, CDR1 is MDHEN, CDR2 SYDVKM.

V and J are TRBV5-8 and TRBJ1-1; unclear D gene. The CDR3 is 14 residues long. Germline V lookup: CDR1 SGHTS, CDR2 YDEGEE. The V gene lost 3 bases and the J gene lost 5 bases, with 14 bases spanning the gap. In DNA form, the CDR3 reads TGTGCCAGCAGCTCCCAACACCCGAGGACTGAAGCTTTCTTT. It specifies CASSSQHPRTEAFF.

The J gene is TRBJ1-2, the V gene TRBV4-2; 8 bases are a match to TRBD1. There are 15 residues in the CDR3. V shed 0 bases, J shed 3 bases, and the junction held 3 bases outside the gene matches. Germline CDR1 reads LGHNA; CDR2 reads YNFKEQ. The CDR3 reads CASSQETGVDYGYTF. In DNA form, the CDR3 reads TGTGCCAGCAGCCAAGAGACAGGGGTAGACTATGGCTACACCTTC.

This rearrangement joins TRBV25-1 to TRBJ1-5, with 7 bases aligning to TRBD1. Unmatched junction bases numbered 1, after V lost 4 bases and J lost 4 bases. Germline CDR1 MGHDK, CDR2 SYGVNS. The CDR3 is 13 amino acids. The CDR3 sequence: CASSATGNQPQHF. The CDR3 DNA follows: TGTGCCAGCAGTGCGACAGGGAATCAGCCCCAGCATTTT.

The chain uses TRBV5-1 and TRBJ1-1, with D unclear. V was clipped by 0 bases and J by 0 bases, with 9 bases between them. Germline V lookup: CDR1 SGHRS, CDR2 YFSETQ. There are 15 residues in the CDR3. The CDR3 DNA reads as TGCGCCAGCAGCTTGGCAGGCCTTATGAACACTGAAGCTTTCTTT. This sequence encodes CASSLAGLMNTEAFF.